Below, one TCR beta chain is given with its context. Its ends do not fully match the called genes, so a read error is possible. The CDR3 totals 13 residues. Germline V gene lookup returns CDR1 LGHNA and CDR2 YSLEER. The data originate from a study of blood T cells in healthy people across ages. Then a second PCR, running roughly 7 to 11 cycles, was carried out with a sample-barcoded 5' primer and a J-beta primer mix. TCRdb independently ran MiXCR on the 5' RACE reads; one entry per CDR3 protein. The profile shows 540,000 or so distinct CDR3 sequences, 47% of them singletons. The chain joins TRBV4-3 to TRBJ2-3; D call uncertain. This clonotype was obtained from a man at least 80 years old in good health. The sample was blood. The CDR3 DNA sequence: TGCGCCGGCAGCCAAGAGGTCACAGATACGCAGTATTTT. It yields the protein CAGSQEVTDTQYF.